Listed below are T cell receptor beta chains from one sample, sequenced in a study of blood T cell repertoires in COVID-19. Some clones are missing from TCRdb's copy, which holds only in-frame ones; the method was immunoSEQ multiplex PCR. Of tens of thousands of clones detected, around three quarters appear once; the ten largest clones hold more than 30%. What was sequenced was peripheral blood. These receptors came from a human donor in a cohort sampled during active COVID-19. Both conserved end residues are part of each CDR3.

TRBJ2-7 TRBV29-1 CSASGLDRKQYF
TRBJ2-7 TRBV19 CASSILAGEYEQYF
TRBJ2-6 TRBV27 CASSPHRAGANVLTF
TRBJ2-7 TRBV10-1 CASSDGVVQYF
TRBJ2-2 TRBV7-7 CASSSLGTSTGELFF
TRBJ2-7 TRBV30 CASQTGPEQYF
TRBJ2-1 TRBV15 CATSRGLAGPYNEQFF
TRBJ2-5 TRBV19 CASSLARDRKETQYF
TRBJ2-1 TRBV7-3 CASSATPRTASGSYNEQFF
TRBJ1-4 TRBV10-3 CAIGQADEKLFF
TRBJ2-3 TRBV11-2 CASSFWGGGGGDTQYF
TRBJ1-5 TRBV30 CAWSFRGQPQHF
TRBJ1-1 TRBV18 CASSPRTDFEAFF